This T cell receptor (beta chain) was sequenced during a study of CD8+CD57+ T cells in acquired aplastic anemia. Whole-study results and caveats: About 28 sequences, all CD8+ CDR3, were shared between patients and controls.

TCR beta VDJ combinations and CDR3 sequences were profiled from genomic DNA. MiXCR, applied by TCRdb to the reads, yields one record per CDR3 protein. Found here are roughly 200,000 distinct CDR3 sequences, more than 60% of them singletons; the top ten hold more than 40%. Points on this clonotype: What it binds is not known.

Flow cytometry had shown expanded CD8+CD57+ cells in the patients chosen for sequencing. Every patient was diagnosed with severe acquired aplastic anemia. Patients were treatment-naive when blood was sampled. Trimming removed 3 bases from V and 2 bases from J, with 13 bases in between. CDR1 SNHLY and CDR2 FYNNEI come from the germline V gene. There are 16 residues in the CDR3. Sequencing input: sorted CD4+, CD8+, or CD8+CD57+ T cells (not recorded which) from PBMCs. The receptor's source is a human donor with aplastic anemia. V gene TRBV2 combines with J gene TRBJ2-2; D unresolved. The CDR3 DNA reads TGTGCCAGCAGTGAGTGGCAGAACGTTAACACCGGGGAGCTGTTTTTT. Encoded protein: CASSEWQNVNTGELFF.